This TCR beta chain was profiled in a study of Graves' ophthalmopathy and Graves' hyperthyroidism. The wider study: Pretreatment peripheral blood was obtained at initial diagnosis.

Amplification targeted the TCR beta CDR3 regions, with RNA transcripts as the source material. The authors performed first-round RT-PCR with HTBI primers and then a second-round multiplex PCR. MiXCR was run by TCRdb on the multiplex PCR reads, yielding one entry per CDR3 protein. The sample includes 300,000 to 400,000 distinct CDR3 sequences, 17% of them seen just once. Study-wide results and caveats: The model's ophthalmopathy progression predictions had about 71% sensitivity and roughly 72% specificity.

Germline loops: CDR1 MDHEN, CDR2 SYDVKM. With V trimmed by 5 bases and J by 4 bases, 11 bases remained unmatched. The CDR3 runs to 16 residues. In this sample, this clonotype turned up many times. What it recognizes is unknown. Clinicians diagnosed using symptoms, serum thyroxine, TRAb, thyroid ultrasound and orbital computed tomography. The sequenced sample was peripheral blood. The chain recombines TRBV28 with TRBJ1-1, with TRBD1 identical over 9 bases. The sequence was collected from an adult man with Graves' ophthalmopathy. The CDR3 nucleotides read TGTGCCAGCAGTGCTCCCGGACAGGGGATCGCCACTGAAGCTTTCTTT. This encodes CASSAPGQGIATEAFF.